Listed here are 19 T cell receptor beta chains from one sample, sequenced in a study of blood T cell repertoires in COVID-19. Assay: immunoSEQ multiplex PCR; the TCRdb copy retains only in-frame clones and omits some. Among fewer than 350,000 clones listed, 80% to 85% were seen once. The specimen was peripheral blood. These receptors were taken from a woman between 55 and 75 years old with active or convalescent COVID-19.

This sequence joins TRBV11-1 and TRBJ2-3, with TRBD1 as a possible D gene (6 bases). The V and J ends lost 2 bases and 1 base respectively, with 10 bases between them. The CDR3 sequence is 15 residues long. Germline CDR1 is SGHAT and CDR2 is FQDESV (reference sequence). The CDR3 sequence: CASSLQQGRTDTQYF. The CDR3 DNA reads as TGTGCCAGCAGCTTACAACAGGGCCGCACAGATACGCAGTATTTT.

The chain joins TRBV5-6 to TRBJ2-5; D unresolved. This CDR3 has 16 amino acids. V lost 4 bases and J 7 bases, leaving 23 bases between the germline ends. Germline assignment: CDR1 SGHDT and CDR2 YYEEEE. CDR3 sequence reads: CASSRPGRVPLGTQYF. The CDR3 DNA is TGTGCCAGCAGCCGGCCCGGCCGGGTTCCCTTGGGGACCCAGTACTTC.

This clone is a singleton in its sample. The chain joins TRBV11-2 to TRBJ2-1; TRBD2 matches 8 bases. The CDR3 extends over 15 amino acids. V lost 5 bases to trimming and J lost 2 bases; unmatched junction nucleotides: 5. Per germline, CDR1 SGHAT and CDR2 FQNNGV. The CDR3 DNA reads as TGTGCCAGCAGCGTGTTAGCGGGGACCTACAATGAGCAGTTCTTC. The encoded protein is CASSVLAGTYNEQFF.

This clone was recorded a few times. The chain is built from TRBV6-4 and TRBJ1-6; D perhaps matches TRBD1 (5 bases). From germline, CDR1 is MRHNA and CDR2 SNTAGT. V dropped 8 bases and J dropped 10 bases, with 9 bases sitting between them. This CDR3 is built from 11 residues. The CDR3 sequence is CASLDSSPLHF. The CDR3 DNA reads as TGTGCCAGCTTAGACAGCTCACCCCTCCACTTT.

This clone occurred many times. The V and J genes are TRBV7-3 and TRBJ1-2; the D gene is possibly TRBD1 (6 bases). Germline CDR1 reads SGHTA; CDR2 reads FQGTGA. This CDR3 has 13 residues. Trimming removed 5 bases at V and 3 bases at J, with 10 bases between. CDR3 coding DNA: TGTGCCAGCAGCGCAGGGGTGGACTATGGCTACACCTTC. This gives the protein CASSAGVDYGYTF.

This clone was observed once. The CDR3 is CASSFDSDSYNEQFF. The CDR3, as DNA: TGTGCCAGCAGCTTTGACAGTGACTCCTACAATGAGCAGTTCTTC. The chain carries TRBV5-8 and TRBJ2-1; D is perhaps TRBD1 (5 bases). CDR1 SGHTS and CDR2 YDEGEE come from the germline V gene. V was cut by 2 bases and J by 0 bases, with 9 bases left in between. This CDR3 region has 15 residues.

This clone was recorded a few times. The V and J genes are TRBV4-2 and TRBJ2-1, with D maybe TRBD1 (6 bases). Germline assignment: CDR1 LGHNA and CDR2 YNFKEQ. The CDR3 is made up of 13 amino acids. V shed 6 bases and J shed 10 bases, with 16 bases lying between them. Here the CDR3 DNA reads TGTGCCAGCAGACAGGGTAGAGGAGCAGAGCAGTTCTTC. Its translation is CASRQGRGAEQFF.

The CDR3 sequence: CASSESGRGAGYTF. CDR3 nucleotides: TGCGCCAGCAGTGAGTCGGGCAGGGGGGCTGGCTACACCTTC. J is TRBJ1-2 and V is TRBV10-2, with TRBD1 matching over 7 bases. V trimming: 0 bases; J trimming: 7 bases; junction bases outside the gene matches: 5. Germline V lookup: CDR1 WSHSY, CDR2 SAAADI. CDR3 size: 14 residues.

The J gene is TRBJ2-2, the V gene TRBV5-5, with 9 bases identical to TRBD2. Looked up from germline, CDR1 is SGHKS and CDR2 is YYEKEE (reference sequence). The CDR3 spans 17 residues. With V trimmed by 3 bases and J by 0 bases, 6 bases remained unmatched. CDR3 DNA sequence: TGTGCCAGCAGCTCCCTAGCGGGGACTTCGAACACCGGGGAGCTGTTTTTT. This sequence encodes CASSSLAGTSNTGELFF.

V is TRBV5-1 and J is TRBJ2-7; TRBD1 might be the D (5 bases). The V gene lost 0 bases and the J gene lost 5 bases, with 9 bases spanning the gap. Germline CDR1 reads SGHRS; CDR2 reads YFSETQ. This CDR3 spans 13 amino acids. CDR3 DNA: TGCGCCAGCAGCTTGGTAGGGGCGGACGAGCAGTACTTC. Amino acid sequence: CASSLVGADEQYF.

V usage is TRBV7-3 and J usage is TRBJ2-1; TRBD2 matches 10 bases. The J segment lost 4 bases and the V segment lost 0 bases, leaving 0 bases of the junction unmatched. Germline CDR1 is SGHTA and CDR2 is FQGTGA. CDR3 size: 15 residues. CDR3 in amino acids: CASSLTLAGYNEQFF. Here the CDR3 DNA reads TGTGCCAGCAGCTTAACACTAGCGGGGTACAATGAGCAGTTCTTC. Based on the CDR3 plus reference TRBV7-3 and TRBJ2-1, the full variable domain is GAGVSQTPSNKVTEKGKYVELRCDPISGHTALYWYRQSLGQGPEFLIYFQGTGAADDSGLPNDRFFAVRPEGSVSTLKIQRTERGDSAVYLCASSLTLAGYNEQFFGPGTRLTVL.

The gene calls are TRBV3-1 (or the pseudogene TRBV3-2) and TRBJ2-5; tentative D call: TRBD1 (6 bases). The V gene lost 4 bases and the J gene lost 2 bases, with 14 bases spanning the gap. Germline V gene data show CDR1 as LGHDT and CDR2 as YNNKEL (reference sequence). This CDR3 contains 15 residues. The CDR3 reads CASSLWSGTQETQYF. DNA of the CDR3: TGTGCCAGCAGCCTCTGGTCCGGGACACAAGAGACCCAGTACTTC.

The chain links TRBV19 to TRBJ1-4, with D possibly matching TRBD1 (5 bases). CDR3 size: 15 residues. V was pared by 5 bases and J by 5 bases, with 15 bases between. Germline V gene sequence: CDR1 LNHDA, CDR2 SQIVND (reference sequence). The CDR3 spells CASSPGGGSNEKLFF. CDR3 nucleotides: TGTGCCAGTAGTCCCGGGGGAGGGTCAAATGAAAAACTGTTTTTT.

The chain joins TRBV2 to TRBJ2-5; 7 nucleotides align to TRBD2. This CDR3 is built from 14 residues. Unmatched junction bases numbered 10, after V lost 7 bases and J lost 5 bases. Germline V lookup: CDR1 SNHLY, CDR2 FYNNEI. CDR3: CASTPGTTRETQYF. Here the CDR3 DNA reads TGTGCCAGCACTCCCGGGACTACCCGGGAGACCCAGTACTTC.

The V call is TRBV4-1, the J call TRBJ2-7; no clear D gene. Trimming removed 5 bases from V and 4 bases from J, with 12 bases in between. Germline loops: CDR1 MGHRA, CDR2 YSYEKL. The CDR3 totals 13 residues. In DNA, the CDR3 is TGCGCCAGCAGCATCTCCCTCCGGTACGAGCAGTACTTC. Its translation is CASSISLRYEQYF.

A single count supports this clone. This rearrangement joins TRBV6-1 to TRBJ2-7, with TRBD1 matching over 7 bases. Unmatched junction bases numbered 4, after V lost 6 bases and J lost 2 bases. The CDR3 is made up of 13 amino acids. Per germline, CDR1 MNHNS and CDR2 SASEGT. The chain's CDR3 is CASRRGQAYEQYF. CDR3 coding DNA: TGTGCCAGCAGGCGTGGACAGGCCTACGAGCAGTACTTC.

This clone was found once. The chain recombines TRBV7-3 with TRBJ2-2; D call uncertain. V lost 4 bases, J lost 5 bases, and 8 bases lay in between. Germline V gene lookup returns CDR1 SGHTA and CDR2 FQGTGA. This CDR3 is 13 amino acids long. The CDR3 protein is CASSSIRTGELFF. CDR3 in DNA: TGTGCCAGCAGCTCTATCAGGACCGGGGAGCTGTTTTTT.

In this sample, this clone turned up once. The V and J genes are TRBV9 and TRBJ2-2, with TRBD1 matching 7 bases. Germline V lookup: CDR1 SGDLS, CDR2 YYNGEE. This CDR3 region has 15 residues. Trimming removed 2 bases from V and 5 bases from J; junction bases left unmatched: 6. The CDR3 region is CASSVGRGWTGELFF. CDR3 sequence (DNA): TGTGCCAGCAGCGTTGGCAGGGGGTGGACCGGGGAGCTGTTTTTT.

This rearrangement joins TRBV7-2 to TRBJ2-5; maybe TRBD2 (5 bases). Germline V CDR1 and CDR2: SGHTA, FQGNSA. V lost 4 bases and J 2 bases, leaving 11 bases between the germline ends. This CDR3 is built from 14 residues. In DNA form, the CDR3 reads TGTGCCAGCAGCTATAGCGTTGCTCAAGAGACCCAGTACTTC. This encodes CASSYSVAQETQYF.